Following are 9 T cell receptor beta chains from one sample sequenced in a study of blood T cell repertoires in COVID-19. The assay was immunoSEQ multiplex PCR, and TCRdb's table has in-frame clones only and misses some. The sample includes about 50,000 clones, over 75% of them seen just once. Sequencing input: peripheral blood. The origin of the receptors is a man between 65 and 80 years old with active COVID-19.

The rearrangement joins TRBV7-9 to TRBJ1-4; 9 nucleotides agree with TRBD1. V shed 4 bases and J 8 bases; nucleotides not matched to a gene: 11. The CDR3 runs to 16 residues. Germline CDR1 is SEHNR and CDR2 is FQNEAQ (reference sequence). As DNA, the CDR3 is TGTGCCAGCAGCTCCACTTACAGGGGGCCTCGGGAAAAACTGTTTTTT. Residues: CASSSTYRGPREKLFF.

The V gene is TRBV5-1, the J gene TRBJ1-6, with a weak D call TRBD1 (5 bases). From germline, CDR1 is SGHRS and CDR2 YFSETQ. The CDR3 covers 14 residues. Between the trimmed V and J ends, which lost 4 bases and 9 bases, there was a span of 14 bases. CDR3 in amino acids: CASSSRDGGSPLHF. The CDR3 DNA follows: TGCGCCAGCAGCAGCAGGGATGGCGGTTCACCCCTCCACTTT.

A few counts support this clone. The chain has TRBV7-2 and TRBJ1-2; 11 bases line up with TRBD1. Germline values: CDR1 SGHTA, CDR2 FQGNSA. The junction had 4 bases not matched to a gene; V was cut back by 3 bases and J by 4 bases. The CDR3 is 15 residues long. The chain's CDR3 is CASSLGGQGVYGYTF. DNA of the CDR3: TGTGCCAGCAGCTTGGGGGGACAGGGGGTCTATGGCTACACCTTC.

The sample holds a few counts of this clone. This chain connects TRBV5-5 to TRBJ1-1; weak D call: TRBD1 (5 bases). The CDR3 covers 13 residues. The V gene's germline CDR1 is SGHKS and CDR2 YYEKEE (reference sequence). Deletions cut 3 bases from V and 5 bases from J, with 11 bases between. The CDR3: CASSSQVRTEAFF. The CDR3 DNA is TGTGCCAGCAGCTCACAGGTGAGGACTGAAGCTTTCTTT. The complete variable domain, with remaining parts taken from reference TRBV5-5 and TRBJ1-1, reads DAGVTQSPTHLIKTRGQQVTLRCSPISGHKSVSWYQQVLGQGPQFIFQYYEKEERGRGNFPDRFSARQFPNYSSELNVNALLLGDSALYLCASSSQVRTEAFFGQGTRLTVV.

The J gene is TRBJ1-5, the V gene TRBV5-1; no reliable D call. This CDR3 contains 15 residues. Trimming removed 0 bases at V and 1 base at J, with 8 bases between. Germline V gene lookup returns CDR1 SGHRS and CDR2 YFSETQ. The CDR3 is CASSLGTQSNQPQHF. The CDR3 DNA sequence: TGCGCCAGCAGCTTGGGCACACAAAGCAATCAGCCCCAGCATTTT.

The CDR3 DNA reads TGTGCCAGCAGTTACTTTGATTTAGCGTTGAAAGAGACCCAGTACTTC. This sequence encodes CASSYFDLALKETQYF. V gene TRBV6-6 combines with J gene TRBJ2-5; D possibly corresponds to TRBD2 (5 bases). The CDR3 has 16 amino acids. The V gene lost 1 base and the J gene lost 3 bases, with 15 bases spanning the gap. Germline V gene lookup returns CDR1 MNHNY and CDR2 SVGAGI (reference sequence).

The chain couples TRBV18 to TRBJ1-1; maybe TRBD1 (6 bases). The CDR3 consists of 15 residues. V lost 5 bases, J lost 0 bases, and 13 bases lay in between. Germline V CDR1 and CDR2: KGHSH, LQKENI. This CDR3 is CASSSGTRMNTEAFF. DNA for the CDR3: TGTGCCAGCTCATCCGGGACACGCATGAACACTGAAGCTTTCTTT.

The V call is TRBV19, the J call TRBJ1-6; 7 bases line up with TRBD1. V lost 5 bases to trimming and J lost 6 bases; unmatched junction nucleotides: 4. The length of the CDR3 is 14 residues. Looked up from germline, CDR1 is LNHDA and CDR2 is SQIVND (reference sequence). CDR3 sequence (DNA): TGTGCCAGTAGTGCGGACAGGTTTAATTCACCCCTCCACTTT. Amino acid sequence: CASSADRFNSPLHF.

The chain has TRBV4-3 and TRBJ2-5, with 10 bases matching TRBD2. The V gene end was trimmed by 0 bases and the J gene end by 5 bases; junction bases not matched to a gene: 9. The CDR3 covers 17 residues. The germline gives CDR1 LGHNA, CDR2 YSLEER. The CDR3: CASSQDPVAGGRETQYF. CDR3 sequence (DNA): TGCGCCAGCAGCCAAGATCCGGTAGCGGGGGGCCGGGAGACCCAGTACTTC.